What follows are 26 T cell receptor beta chains derived from one specimen sequenced in a study of T cell responses to AZD1222 COVID-19 vaccine. Produced via immunoSEQ multiplex PCR; TCRdb's table is partial and in-frame only. The sample holds about 100,000 clones; about 83% are singletons and the top ten take about 3.5%. This material consisted of peripheral blood, taken on day 0 of AZD1222 vaccination. Receptors were obtained from an adult in good health.

V is TRBV7-2 and J is TRBJ2-2, with D possibly TRBD2 on 6 matching bases. Germline CDR1 reads SGHTA; CDR2 reads FQGNSA. This CDR3 has 15 amino acids. The V end was cut by 1 base, the J end by 6 bases, with 12 bases between. This CDR3 reads CASSLVGGAAGELFF. In nucleotides, the CDR3 is TGTGCCAGCAGCTTAGTTGGAGGGGCGGCCGGGGAGCTGTTTTTT.

The V gene is TRBV7-2, the J gene TRBJ2-1; no definite D call. The germline V gene has CDR1 SGHTA and CDR2 FQGNSA. V was clipped by 2 bases and J by 6 bases, with 8 bases between them. This CDR3 comprises 13 residues. The CDR3 DNA reads TGTGCCAGCAGCTTAATCTCAGGCAATGAGCAGTTCTTC. Its protein product is CASSLISGNEQFF.

This clone was detected only once. V is TRBV6-4 and J is TRBJ2-2; TRBD1 matches at 9 bases. The V and J ends lost 6 bases and 3 bases, in that order; junction bases with no gene match: 5. CDR1 is MRHNA, CDR2 SNTAGT, per germline. This CDR3 comprises 15 residues. CDR3 sequence reads: CASRPGTGYTGELFF. The CDR3 DNA reads as TGTGCCAGCAGACCCGGGACAGGGTACACCGGGGAGCTGTTTTTT.

CDR3 DNA sequence: TGTGCCAGCAGCGGGACATCAAGCTCTGGAAACACCATATATTTT. Encoded protein: CASSGTSSSGNTIYF. The chain uses TRBV9 and TRBJ1-3, with D possibly TRBD1 on 5 matching bases. Between the trimmed V and J ends, which lost 3 bases and 0 bases, there was a span of 10 bases. The CDR3 spans 15 residues. Germline-derived CDR1 and CDR2 are SGDLS and YYNGEE.

The J gene is TRBJ1-4, the V gene TRBV30, with 8 bases matching TRBD1. The CDR3 totals 13 residues. The V gene end was trimmed by 5 bases and the J gene end by 3 bases; junction bases not matched to a gene: 2. Per the germline V gene, CDR1 is GTSNPN and CDR2 is SVGIG (reference sequence). The CDR3 nucleotides read TGTGCCTGGGGACAGGGACCTAATGAAAAACTGTTTTTT. It is translated as CAWGQGPNEKLFF.

The rearrangement joins TRBV7-3 to TRBJ2-2, with 9 bases aligning to TRBD1. After removal of 4 bases from V and 1 base from J, the junction contained 4 bases not matched to a gene. This CDR3 has 16 amino acids. The germline V gene has CDR1 SGHTA and CDR2 FQGTGA. The CDR3 spells CASSSPGQGNTGELFF. The CDR3 bases are TGTGCCAGCAGCTCTCCGGGACAGGGGAACACCGGGGAGCTGTTTTTT.

This clone has just one count. The CDR3 reads CATSRDVSPNFPFF. In DNA form, the CDR3 reads TGTGCCACCAGCAGAGATGTTTCCCCCAACTTCCCATTTTTT. The chain employs TRBV15 and TRBJ1-4; no clear D gene. CDR1 and CDR2 (germline): LNHNV, YYDKDF (reference sequence). This CDR3 is 14 amino acids long. V was trimmed by 0 bases and J by 17 bases, leaving 19 bases between them.

The V call is TRBV5-8, the J call TRBJ2-3; D perhaps matches TRBD1 (6 bases). CDR3 size: 14 residues. Trimming took 0 bases from V and 2 from J, leaving 7 bases between them. Germline assignment: CDR1 SGHTS and CDR2 YDEGEE. The CDR3, as DNA: TGTGCCAGCAGCTTGGCAGGGGACACAGATACGCAGTATTTT. This sequence encodes CASSLAGDTDTQYF.

The chain carries TRBV3-1 (or the pseudogene TRBV3-2) and TRBJ1-5, with 7 bases matching TRBD1. CDR1 and CDR2 from the germline V gene are LGHDT and YNNKEL (reference sequence). The CDR3 consists of 15 residues. J gave up 4 bases and V 3 bases, and 6 bases lay outside the gene matches. The CDR3: CASSQASQGNQPQHF. In DNA, the CDR3 is TGTGCCAGCAGCCAGGCTTCACAGGGGAATCAGCCCCAGCATTTT.

CDR3 sequence: CASSRQGSTNEKLFF. CDR3 bases: TGTGCCAGCAGTCGCCAGGGTTCAACTAATGAAAAACTGTTTTTT. V and J are TRBV6-5 and TRBJ1-4, with TRBD1 as a possible D gene (5 bases). This CDR3 comprises 15 residues. V gave up 5 bases and J gave up 0 bases, with 10 bases separating them. The V gene's germline CDR1 is MNHEY and CDR2 SVGAGI.

The genes are TRBV29-1 and TRBJ1-2; perhaps TRBD1 as D (5 bases). Trimming left V 5 bases short and J 6 bases short, with 16 bases between. CDR1 is SQVTM, CDR2 ANQGSEA, per germline. The CDR3 spans 13 residues. CDR3 nucleotide sequence: TGCAGCGTTCCCCGGACGGGGCGAAATGGCTACACCTTC. Its translation is CSVPRTGRNGYTF.

The DNA of the CDR3 is TGTGCCAGTACAGAGACGGAGGATTATGGCTACACCTTC. Its translation: CASTETEDYGYTF. This chain links TRBV19 with TRBJ1-2; the D is unclear. Germline V gives CDR1 LNHDA, CDR2 SQIVND (reference sequence). The CDR3 has 13 residues. Trimming cost V 7 bases and J 5 bases, with 14 bases left between them.

V gene TRBV4-1 combines with J gene TRBJ2-2; no clear D. Germline lookup yields CDR1 MGHRA and CDR2 YSYEKL. V lost 2 bases, J lost 5 bases, and 9 bases lay in between. The CDR3 totals 14 residues. CDR3 nucleotides: TGCGCCAGCAGCCAACGACCCGCAACCGGGGAGCTGTTTTTT. Its translation is CASSQRPATGELFF.

This CDR3 is CASSHAETGLLGGDTEAFF. Written as DNA, the CDR3 is TGCGCCAGCAGCCACGCAGAGACAGGGCTCCTTGGCGGGGACACTGAAGCTTTCTTT. The chain joins TRBV4-1 to TRBJ1-1, with TRBD1 matching over 7 bases. This CDR3 is 19 amino acids long. CDR1 MGHRA and CDR2 YSYEKL come from the germline V gene. The V segment lost 3 bases and the J segment 3 bases; nucleotides outside the gene matches: 19.

The chain is built from TRBV6-6 and TRBJ2-7; TRBD1 aligns across 8 bases. Per the germline V gene, CDR1 is MNHNY and CDR2 is SVGAGI (reference sequence). The CDR3 loop spans 15 amino acids. The J segment lost 2 bases and the V segment lost 7 bases, leaving 10 bases of the junction unmatched. DNA of the CDR3: TGTGCCAGCAACAACAGACAGGGGAATCCCTACGAGCAGTACTTC. It codes for CASNNRQGNPYEQYF.

The chain uses TRBV3-1 (or the pseudogene TRBV3-2) and TRBJ2-1; no reliable D call. The CDR3 is 19 amino acids. Per the germline V gene, CDR1 is LGHDT and CDR2 is YNNKEL (reference sequence). Trimming left V 2 bases short and J 6 bases short, with 26 bases between. This CDR3 is CASSQKSCTEPGRANEQFF. The CDR3 DNA follows: TGTGCCAGCAGCCAAAAATCTTGTACAGAACCCGGTCGGGCCAATGAGCAGTTCTTC.

The chain has TRBV5-1 and TRBJ2-2, with D possibly being TRBD2 (6 bases). CDR1 SGHRS and CDR2 YFSETQ come from the germline V gene. The CDR3 loop spans 16 amino acids. V dropped 0 bases and J dropped 10 bases, with 19 bases sitting between them. CDR3 sequence reads: CASSLGAGLPETELFF. The DNA of the CDR3 is TGCGCCAGCAGCTTGGGGGCTGGACTACCAGAAACGGAGCTGTTTTTT.

This chain uses TRBV4-1 with TRBJ1-2; weak D call: TRBD1 (6 bases). CDR1 is MGHRA, CDR2 YSYEKL, per germline. Deletions cut 1 base from V and 4 bases from J, with 10 bases between. The CDR3 has 14 residues. The CDR3 bases are TGCGCCAGCAGCCAAGGGCAGGGGATCTATGGCTACACCTTC. Amino acid sequence: CASSQGQGIYGYTF.

The chain employs TRBV6-5 and TRBJ1-2; possibly TRBD1 for D (5 bases). Trimming removed 8 bases at V and 8 bases at J, with 21 bases between. The CDR3 covers 14 residues. The germline gives CDR1 MNHEY, CDR2 SVGAGI. Here the CDR3 reads CASGRRGSLEGYTF. CDR3 coding DNA: TGTGCCAGCGGACGTCGGGGCTCCCTGGAGGGCTACACCTTC.

In this sample, this clone turned up once. J is TRBJ1-1 and V is TRBV5-8; D gene unclear. V was clipped by 0 bases and J by 1 base, with 13 bases between them. The germline gives CDR1 SGHTS, CDR2 YDEGEE. The CDR3 length is 16 residues. This CDR3 reads CASSLGTGVKNTEAFF. CDR3 coding DNA: TGTGCCAGCAGCTTGGGGACCGGAGTAAAGAACACTGAAGCTTTCTTT.

The chain is built from TRBV6-2 or TRBV6-3 and TRBJ2-7, with D possibly being TRBD1 (5 bases). Trimming removed 2 bases from V and 5 bases from J, with 13 bases in between. This CDR3 contains 14 residues. The germline V gene has CDR1 MNHEY and CDR2 SVGEGT. CDR3 amino acids: CASSYRQGRDEQYF. CDR3 nucleotide sequence: TGTGCCAGCAGTTACCGGCAGGGTCGTGACGAGCAGTACTTC.

This clone is a singleton in its sample. The rearrangement uses TRBV7-6 and TRBJ1-1, with TRBD1 as a possible D gene (6 bases). CDR1 SGHVS and CDR2 FNYEAQ come from the germline V gene. The CDR3 runs 15 residues. Trimming left V 4 bases short and J 0 bases short, with 12 bases between. CDR3 loop: CASSSSTGVNTEAFF. The CDR3 bases are TGTGCCAGCAGCTCGTCGACAGGAGTGAACACTGAAGCTTTCTTT.

The rearrangement links TRBV4-2 to TRBJ2-5; weak D call: TRBD1 (6 bases). V dropped 0 bases and J dropped 11 bases, with 13 bases sitting between them. This CDR3 has 13 residues. The germline gives CDR1 LGHNA, CDR2 YNFKEQ. The CDR3 nucleotides read TGTGCCAGCAGCCAAGACTGGGACACCAGTCAGTACTTC. It specifies CASSQDWDTSQYF.

The rearrangement links TRBV14 to TRBJ2-7; no definite D call. The CDR3 loop spans 13 amino acids. The germline CDR1 and CDR2 sequences are SGHDN and FVKESK. Trimming removed 4 bases from V and 0 bases from J, with 7 bases in between. Written as DNA, the CDR3 is TGTGCCAGCAGCCTCGAACTCTCCTACGAGCAGTACTTC. This codes for CASSLELSYEQYF. Variable domain in full (rest from reference TRBV14 and TRBJ2-7): EAGVTQFPSHSVIEKGQTVTLRCDPISGHDNLYWYRRVMGKEIKFLLHFVKESKQDESGMPNNRFLAERTGGTYSTLKVQPAELEDSGVYFCASSLELSYEQYFGPGTRLTVT.

This chain uses TRBV24-1 with TRBJ2-7; no clear D. V shed 10 bases and J shed 0 bases, with 12 bases lying between them. The CDR3 spans 13 residues. The germline V gene encodes CDR1 KGHDR and CDR2 SFDVKD. The CDR3 protein is CATQEPNSYEQYF. DNA of the CDR3: TGTGCCACGCAGGAGCCCAACTCCTACGAGCAGTACTTC.

V gene TRBV15 combines with J gene TRBJ1-6; D gene unclear. Germline V CDR1 and CDR2: LNHNV, YYDKDF (reference sequence). V lost 3 bases and J 8 bases, leaving 14 bases between the germline ends. CDR3 length: 15 residues. This chain's CDR3 is CATSRLTRRDSPLHF. The CDR3 DNA sequence: TGTGCCACCAGCAGGTTGACAAGGCGGGATTCACCCCTCCACTTT.